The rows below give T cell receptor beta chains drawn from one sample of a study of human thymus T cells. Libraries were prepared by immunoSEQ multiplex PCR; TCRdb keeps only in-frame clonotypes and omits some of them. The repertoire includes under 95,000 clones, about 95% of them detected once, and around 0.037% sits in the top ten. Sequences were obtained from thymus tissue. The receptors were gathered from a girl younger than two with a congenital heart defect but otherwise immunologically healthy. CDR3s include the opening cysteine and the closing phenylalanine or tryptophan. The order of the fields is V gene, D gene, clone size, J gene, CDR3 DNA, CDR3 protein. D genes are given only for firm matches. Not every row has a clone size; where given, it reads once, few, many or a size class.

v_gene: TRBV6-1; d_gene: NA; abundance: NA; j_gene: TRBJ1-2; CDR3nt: TGTGCCAGCAGTGAAGCGATTGGGCAAGCCCCGCCATATGGCTACACCTTC; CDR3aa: CASSEAIGQAPPYGYTF
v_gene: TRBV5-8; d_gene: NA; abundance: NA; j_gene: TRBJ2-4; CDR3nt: TGTGCCAGCAGCTCAGCCCCTGTCGGGGGCGAAAAAAACATTCAGTACTTC; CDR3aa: CASSSAPVGGEKNIQYF
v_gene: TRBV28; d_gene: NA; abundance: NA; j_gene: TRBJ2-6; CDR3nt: TGTGCCAGCAGTTTGAGGGGCTCTGGGGCCAACGTCCTGACTTTC; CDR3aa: CASSLRGSGANVLTF
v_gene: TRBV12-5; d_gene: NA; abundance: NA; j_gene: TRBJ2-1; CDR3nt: TGTGCTAGTGGTTTGGGACACAATGAGCAGTTCTTC; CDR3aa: CASGLGHNEQFF
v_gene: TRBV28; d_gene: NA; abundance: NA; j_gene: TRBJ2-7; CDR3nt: TGTGCCAGCAGTTATATCCTTCCGCCCCCCTACTACGAGCAGTACTTC; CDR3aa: CASSYILPPPYYEQYF
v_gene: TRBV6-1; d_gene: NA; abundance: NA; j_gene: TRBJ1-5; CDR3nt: TGTGCCAGCAGTGAGATCCCGAGTGGATGGGGTCAGCCCCAGCATTTT; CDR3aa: CASSEIPSGWGQPQHF
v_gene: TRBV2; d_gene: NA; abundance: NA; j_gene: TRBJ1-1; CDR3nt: TGTGCCAGCAGTGTTATCGGGGCCATGAACACTGAAGCTTTCTTT; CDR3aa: CASSVIGAMNTEAFF
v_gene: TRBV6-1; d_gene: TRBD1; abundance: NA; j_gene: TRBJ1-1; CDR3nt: TGTGCCAGCAGGGACAGGGGTACTGAAGCTTTCTTT; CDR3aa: CASRDRGTEAFF
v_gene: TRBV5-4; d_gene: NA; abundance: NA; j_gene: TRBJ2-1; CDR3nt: TGTGCCAGCAGCCGTAGGGGGGTTGAGCAGTTCTTC; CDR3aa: CASSRRGVEQFF
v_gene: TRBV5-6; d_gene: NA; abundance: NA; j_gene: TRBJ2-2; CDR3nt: TGTGCCAGCAGCGAACACAGGAACACCGGGGAGCTGTTTTTT; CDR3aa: CASSEHRNTGELFF
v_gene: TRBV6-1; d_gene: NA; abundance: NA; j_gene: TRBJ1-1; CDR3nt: TGTGCCAGCTTCCGCCTGAACACTGAAGCTTTCTTT; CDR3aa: CASFRLNTEAFF
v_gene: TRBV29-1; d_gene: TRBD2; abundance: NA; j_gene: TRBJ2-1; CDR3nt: TGCAGCGTCTCCCATAGCGGGAGCCTGTGGAATGAGCAGTTCTTC; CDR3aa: CSVSHSGSLWNEQFF
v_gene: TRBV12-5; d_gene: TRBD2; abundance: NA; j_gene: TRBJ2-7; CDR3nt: TGTGCTAGTGGTTTGGTAGGTAGCGGGATGGGGCGGGGGCACTACGAGCAGTACTTC; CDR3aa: CASGLVGSGMGRGHYEQYF
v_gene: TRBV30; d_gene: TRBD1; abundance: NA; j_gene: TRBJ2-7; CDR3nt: TGTGCCTGGACGAACAGGGGCCAAGGTTGGGACGAGCAGTACTTC; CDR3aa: CAWTNRGQGWDEQYF
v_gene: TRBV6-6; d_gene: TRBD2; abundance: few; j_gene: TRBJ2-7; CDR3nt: TGTGCCAGCAGTTACGGGACTAGCTCATACGAGCAGTACTTC; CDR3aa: CASSYGTSSYEQYF
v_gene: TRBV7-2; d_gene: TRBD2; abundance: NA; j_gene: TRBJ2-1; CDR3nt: TGTGCCAGCAGCTTTATGACTAGCGCAAGCTCCTACAATGAGCAGTTCTTC; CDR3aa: CASSFMTSASSYNEQFF
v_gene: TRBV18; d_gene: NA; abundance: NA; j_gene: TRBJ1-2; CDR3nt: TGTGCCAGCTCACCGAAAGGGACTACCTATGGCTACACCTTC; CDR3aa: CASSPKGTTYGYTF
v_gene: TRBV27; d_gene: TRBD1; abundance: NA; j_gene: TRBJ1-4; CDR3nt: TGTGCCAGCAGTACCAACAGGGGCCGGACTAATGAAAAACTGTTTTTT; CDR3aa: CASSTNRGRTNEKLFF
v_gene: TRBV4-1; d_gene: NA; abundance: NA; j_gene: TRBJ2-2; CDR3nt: TGCGCCAGCAGCCAAGATAGAAAAACGCGCAAATCGAACACCGGGGAGCTGTTTTTT; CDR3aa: CASSQDRKTRKSNTGELFF
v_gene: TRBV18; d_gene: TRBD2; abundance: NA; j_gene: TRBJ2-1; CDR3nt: TGTGCCAGCGGTCGGAGCGGGAGGTACAATGAGCAGTTCTTC; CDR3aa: CASGRSGRYNEQFF
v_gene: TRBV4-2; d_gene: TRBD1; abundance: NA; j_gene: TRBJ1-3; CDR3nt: TGTGCCAGCAGCCAAGATTGGGAGGGACAGGGCGGTGGAAACACCATATATTTT; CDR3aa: CASSQDWEGQGGGNTIYF
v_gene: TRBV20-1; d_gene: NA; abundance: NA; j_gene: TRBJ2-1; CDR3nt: TGCAGTGCTATGGGTGAGCAGTTCTTC; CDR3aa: CSAMGEQFF
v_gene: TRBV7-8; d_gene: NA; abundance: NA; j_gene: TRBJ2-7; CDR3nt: TGTGCCAGCAGCTTACGTGCCGGGAGCGGCTTCGAGCAGTACTTC; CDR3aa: CASSLRAGSGFEQYF
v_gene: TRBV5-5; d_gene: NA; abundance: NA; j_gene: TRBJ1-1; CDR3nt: TGTGCCAGCAGCCGGAACACGGGGGCGGCTGAAGCTTTCTTT; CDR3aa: CASSRNTGAAEAFF
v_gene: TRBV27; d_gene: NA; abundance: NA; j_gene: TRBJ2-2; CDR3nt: TGTGCCAGCAGTCCCGGACAGCTTAGAATGAACACCGGGGAGCTGTTTTTT; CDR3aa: CASSPGQLRMNTGELFF
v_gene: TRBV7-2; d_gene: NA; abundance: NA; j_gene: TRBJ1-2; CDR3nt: TGTGCCAGCAGCTTGGACCTAAGGGGCTACACCTTC; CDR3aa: CASSLDLRGYTF
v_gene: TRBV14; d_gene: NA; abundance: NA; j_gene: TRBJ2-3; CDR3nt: TGTGCCAGCAGCCAAAGGTTCACAGATACGCAGTATTTT; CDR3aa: CASSQRFTDTQYF
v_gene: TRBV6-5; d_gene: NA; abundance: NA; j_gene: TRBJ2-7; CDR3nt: TGTGCCAGCTCGGGGAAACTAGCAGGCGAGCAGTACTTC; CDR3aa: CASSGKLAGEQYF
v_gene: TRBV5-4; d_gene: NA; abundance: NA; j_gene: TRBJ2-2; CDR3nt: TGTGCCAGCAGCTTGCGAAGACAGGAATTGAACACCGGGGAGCTGTTTTTT; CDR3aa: CASSLRRQELNTGELFF
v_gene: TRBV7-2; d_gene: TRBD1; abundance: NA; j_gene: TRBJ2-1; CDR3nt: TGTGCCAGCAGCTTAGTACCAGGGGGATGGCAGTTCTTC; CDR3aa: CASSLVPGGWQFF
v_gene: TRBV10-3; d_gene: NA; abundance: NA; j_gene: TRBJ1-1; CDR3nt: TGTGCCATCAGTGAGTCGAAGGGGGGCCTAGATTTGAACACTGAAGCTTTCTTT; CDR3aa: CAISESKGGLDLNTEAFF
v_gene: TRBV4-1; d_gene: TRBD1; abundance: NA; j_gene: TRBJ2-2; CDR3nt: TGCGCCAGCAGGGGGAAAGGAGACAGGGATAACACCGGGGAGCTGTTTTTT; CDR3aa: CASRGKGDRDNTGELFF
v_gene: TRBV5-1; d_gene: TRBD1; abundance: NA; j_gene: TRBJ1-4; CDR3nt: TGCGCCAGCAGCCACGGACAGGGGGCGCATACTAATGAAAAACTGTTTTTT; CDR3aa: CASSHGQGAHTNEKLFF
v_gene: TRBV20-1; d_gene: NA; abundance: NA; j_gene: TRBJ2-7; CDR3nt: TGCAGTGCTAGAAGAGGGAGAGAGCAGTACTTC; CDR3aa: CSARRGREQYF
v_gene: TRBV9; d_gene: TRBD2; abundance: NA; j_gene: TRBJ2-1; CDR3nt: TGTGCCAGCAGCGGGGAGAGGACTAGCGGTACTAATGAGCAGTTCTTC; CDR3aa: CASSGERTSGTNEQFF
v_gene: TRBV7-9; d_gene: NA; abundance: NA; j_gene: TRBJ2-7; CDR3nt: TGTGCCAGCAGCTTTCTCCGGGACAACCACTACGAGCAGTACTTC; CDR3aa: CASSFLRDNHYEQYF